One sample yielded the 19 T cell receptor beta chains listed below, sequenced in a study of metastatic and nonmetastatic thyroid tumors. All patients reached thyroid surgery having received no treatment beforehand. MiXCR re-clonotyped the PCR reads for TCRdb. This table holds roughly 12,000 clones, around a third found once. The source material was tumor tissue. The receptors were gathered from a male donor with papillary thyroid cancer or a benign thyroid nodule (not recorded which). Some clones in this sample may be carry-over from other donors' samples.

This clone was seen only a few times. The genes are TRBV19 and TRBJ1-2; possibly TRBD1 for D (5 bases). The V gene lost 7 bases and the J gene lost 7 bases, with 22 bases spanning the gap. The CDR3 is 15 residues long. Germline V gene data show CDR1 as LNHDA and CDR2 as SQIVND (reference sequence). CDR3 in amino acids: CASTHLTEGASGYTF. CDR3 nucleotides: TGTGCCAGTACCCACCTCACCGAAGGGGCCAGTGGCTACACCTTC.

This sequence joins TRBV11-2 and TRBJ2-5, with unresolved D. CDR1 is SGHAT and CDR2 is FQNNGV in the germline V gene. The CDR3 covers 17 residues. The germline V and J ends were trimmed by 5 bases and 0 bases, with 19 bases remaining between them. CDR3 residues: CASSLPLRTADQETQYF. CDR3 coding DNA: TGTGCCAGCAGCCTCCCCTTACGTACAGCAGACCAAGAGACCCAGTACTTC.

This clone ranks as medium-sized. The rearrangement uses TRBV7-9 and TRBJ2-1; no firm D call. V lost 5 bases and J 8 bases, leaving 7 bases between the germline ends. Per the germline V gene, CDR1 is SEHNR and CDR2 is FQNEAQ (reference sequence). This CDR3 is 11 amino acids long. CDR3 nucleotide sequence: TGTGCCAGCAGCCTTACCGATGAGCAGTTCTTC. Translation gives CASSLTDEQFF.

This clone was seen ten or more times. The V call is TRBV6-1, the J call TRBJ1-6, with TRBD1 matching 7 bases. The CDR3 loop spans 14 amino acids. V was clipped by 5 bases and J by 6 bases; unmatched bases: 4. Germline CDR1 reads MNHNS; CDR2 reads SASEGT. CDR3 region: CASSRGTVNSPLHF. The CDR3 DNA is TGTGCCAGCAGTCGCGGGACAGTTAATTCACCCCTCCACTTT.

This clone was seen ten or more times. Given a much more abundant clone one base away, this may be a read error. Other DNA variants within this sample encode the same CDR3. The chain is built from TRBV11-2 and TRBJ1-6; D perhaps matches TRBD1 (5 bases). Trimming stripped 5 bases from V and 9 bases from J, with 17 bases between. Per the germline V gene, CDR1 is SGHAT and CDR2 is FQNNGV. The length of the CDR3 is 15 residues. The CDR3 protein is CASSPGTSLSSPLHF. In DNA form, the CDR3 reads TGTGCCAGCAGCCCAGGGACGTCGCTGAGTTCACCCCTCCACTTT. Drawing the rest from reference TRBV11-2 and TRBJ1-6, the complete variable domain is EAGVAQSPRYKIIEKRQSVAFWCNPISGHATLYWYQQILGQGPKLLIQFQNNGVVDDSQLPKDRFSAERLKGVDSTLKIQPAKLEDSAVYLCASSPGTSLSSPLHFGNGTRLTVT.

This clone was counted ten times or more. The chain combines TRBV4-1 with TRBJ1-5; D may be TRBD1 (5 bases). CDR1 MGHRA and CDR2 YSYEKL come from the germline V gene. Trimming cost V 1 base and J 2 bases, with 12 bases left between them. This CDR3 comprises 16 residues. The CDR3 sequence is CASSQVKGLGNQPQHF. The CDR3 DNA reads TGCGCCAGCAGCCAAGTTAAGGGGCTTGGCAATCAGCCCCAGCATTTT.

This clone was counted many times. J is TRBJ1-1 and V is TRBV19; 8 nucleotides agree with TRBD1. Germline trimming cut 7 bases from V and 0 bases from J; bases unmatched to any gene: 10. Germline V lookup: CDR1 LNHDA, CDR2 SQIVND (reference sequence). This CDR3 is built from 16 residues. This CDR3 reads CASTVRTGTMNTEAFF. In DNA form, the CDR3 reads TGTGCCAGTACCGTTAGGACAGGGACGATGAACACTGAAGCTTTCTTT. The whole variable domain, filled in from reference TRBV19 and TRBJ1-1, reads DGGITQSPKYLFRKEGQNVTLSCEQNLNHDAMYWYRQDPGQGLRLIYYSQIVNDFQKGDIAEGYSVSREKKESFPLTVTSAQKNPTAFYLCASTVRTGTMNTEAFFGQGTRLTVV.

Of note for this clone: Since a much larger clone is just one base distant, this may be a read error. The chain couples TRBV3-1 to TRBJ2-3; TRBD1 agrees at 9 bases. V was pared by 4 bases and J by 6 bases, with 8 bases of the junction left unmatched. The CDR3 is made up of 15 amino acids. Germline CDR1 is LGHDT and CDR2 is YNNKEL (reference sequence). CDR3 nucleotide sequence: TGTGCCAGCAGCCGGTACAGGGGGCGCGTGGATACGCAGTATTTT. Translation: CASSRYRGRVDTQYF.

This clone has a count of ten or more. The chain recombines TRBV7-9 with TRBJ1-4; no definite D call. V lost 7 bases and J lost 8, with 14 bases in between. The CDR3 has 13 amino acids. Germline V gives CDR1 SEHNR, CDR2 FQNEAQ (reference sequence). CDR3 sequence reads: CASTARGSEKLFF. The CDR3 DNA reads TGTGCCAGCACGGCCCGAGGAAGCGAAAAACTGTTTTTT.

As for this clone: Since a much larger clone is just one base distant, this may be a read error. The chain couples TRBV24-1 to TRBJ2-5, with D perhaps assigned TRBD1 or TRBD2 (5 bases each). Trimming removed 1 base at V and 1 base at J, with 9 bases between. The CDR3 has 15 residues. Germline V CDR1 and CDR2: KGHDR, SFDVKD. In nucleotides, the CDR3 is TGTGCCACCAGTGATTTACTAGGGGCCCAAGAGACCCAGTACTTC. Its protein is CATSDLLGAQETQYF.

This clone was detected only once. The chain couples TRBV5-1 to TRBJ1-5; no clear D. Germline assignment: CDR1 SGHRS and CDR2 YFSETQ. V was clipped by 0 bases and J by 7 bases, with 8 bases between them. CDR3 size: 13 residues. CDR3 DNA: TGCGCCAGCAGCTTGGACGGGTACCAGCCCCAGCATTTT. It codes for CASSLDGYQPQHF. The entire variable domain, with the rest obtained from reference TRBV5-1 and TRBJ1-5, is as follows: KAGVTQTPRYLIKTRGQQVTLSCSPISGHRSVSWYQQTPGQGLQFLFEYFSETQRNKGNFPGRFSGRQFSNSRSEMNVSTLELGDSALYLCASSLDGYQPQHFGDGTRLSIL.

The chain has TRBV20-1 and TRBJ2-7, with D hard to call. Trimming stripped 2 bases from V and 5 bases from J, with 22 bases between. Germline lookup yields CDR1 DFQATT and CDR2 SNEGSKA (reference sequence). This CDR3 is built from 16 residues. The CDR3 nucleotides are TGCAGTGCTAGATCTAGACCAGGAAGTCCAAGGAACGAGCAGTACTTC. Amino acid sequence: CSARSRPGSPRNEQYF.

This clone occurred once. No conserved phenylalanine or tryptophan is present at the end of the CDR3, so a read error is the likely explanation. The chain couples TRBV6-1 to TRBJ2-3; TRBD1 might be the D (7 bases). Germline CDR1 and CDR2: MNHNS and SASEGT. There are 16 residues in the CDR3. In nucleotides, the CDR3 is TGTGCCAGCAGCCAAGGGGGGCGGGACAGCACGGATACGCAGTATTGT. Its translation is CASSQGGRDSTDTQYC.

This clone is categorized as medium-sized (0.01 to 0.1%). The sample has other DNA sequences that encode this CDR3 too. V usage is TRBV6-1 and J usage is TRBJ2-5, with TRBD2 as a possible D gene (5 bases). V was cut by 5 bases and J by 4 bases, with 11 bases left in between. There are 13 residues in the CDR3. CDR1 and CDR2 (germline): MNHNS, SASEGT. The CDR3 coding sequence is TGTGCCAGCAGTACGAGCGGATCAGAGACCCAGTACTTC. Protein sequence: CASSTSGSETQYF.

This clone was counted at least ten times. The V call is TRBV3-1, the J call TRBJ2-3; 12 positions match TRBD1. J gave up 6 bases and V 4 bases, and 5 bases lay outside the gene matches. Germline V gives CDR1 LGHDT, CDR2 YNNKEL (reference sequence). The CDR3 runs 15 residues. The CDR3 DNA reads as TGTGCCAGCAGCCGGGACAGGGGGCGCGTGGATACGCAGTATTTT. Its translation is CASSRDRGRVDTQYF.

This clone is classed as medium-sized (0.01 to 0.1%). The chain is built from TRBV2 and TRBJ1-1; D might be TRBD1 (6 bases). Germline CDR1 reads SNHLY; CDR2 reads FYNNEI. V lost 1 base and J 1 base, leaving 10 bases between the germline ends. CDR3 length equals 15 residues. CDR3 in amino acids: CASSEVQGRNTEAFF. CDR3 in DNA: TGTGCCAGCAGTGAAGTGCAGGGGAGGAACACTGAAGCTTTCTTT.

This clone was detected a few times. In DNA form, the CDR3 reads TGTGCCAGCAGTTACCAGGGGCGCCGGTCTGAAGCTTTCTTT. It codes for CASSYQGRRSEAFF. This rearrangement joins TRBV6-2 or TRBV6-3 to TRBJ1-1, with D perhaps matching TRBD1 (6 bases). The germline gives CDR1 MNHEY, CDR2 SVGEGT. The CDR3 has 14 residues. V was cut by 2 bases and J by 6 bases, with 13 bases left in between.

The V call is TRBV18, the J call TRBJ2-1; D not resolved. Deletions cut 2 bases from V and 1 base from J, with 9 bases between. The germline V gene encodes CDR1 KGHSH and CDR2 LQKENI. The CDR3 loop spans 15 amino acids. The CDR3 region is CASSPMPGSYNEQFF. CDR3 nucleotides: TGTGCCAGCTCACCAATGCCTGGATCCTACAATGAGCAGTTCTTC.

This clone was detected ten times or more. The chain couples TRBV4-2 to TRBJ2-1, with 9 bases matching TRBD2. This CDR3 is 16 amino acids long. Germline V CDR1 and CDR2: LGHNA, YNFKEQ. With V trimmed by 2 bases and J by 6 bases, 8 bases remained unmatched. The CDR3 DNA follows: TGTGCCAGCAGCCAAACGGGACTAGCTTTTTCCAATGAGCAGTTCTTC. It codes for CASSQTGLAFSNEQFF.